The 6 T cell receptor beta chains below all came from one sample that was sequenced in a study of radiation and T cells in renal cell carcinoma. Time point in this sample: blood 2 weeks post-SBRT. The treatment is: 15 Gy SBRT to primary tumor, nephrectomy 4 weeks later. Here immunoSEQ multiplex PCR was the method, and the copy in TCRdb shows in-frame clones only, minus some. Of some 60,000 clones listed, around 78% were seen once; the top ten hold roughly 7%. The starting material was blood, obtained from a patient whose treatment included radiotherapy and nephrectomy. The receptors originated from a man in his sixties with renal cell carcinoma.

The chain carries TRBV7-8 and TRBJ2-5; TRBD1 aligns across 11 bases. The end of the DNA aligns better with TRBJ2-7, so the J call may be wrong. Germline assignment: CDR1 SGHVS and CDR2 FQNEAQ. The CDR3 extends over 17 amino acids. The CDR3 here is CASSTRPGTGGSYEQYF. The CDR3 region has the DNA TGTGCCAGCAGCACTAGGCCCGGGACAGGGGGATCTTACGAGCAGTACTTC.

The rearrangement joins TRBV9 to TRBJ1-2, with D tentatively TRBD1 (5 bases). V lost 0 bases and J lost 9, with 12 bases in between. This CDR3 is built from 13 residues. The germline V gene has CDR1 SGDLS and CDR2 YYNGEE. In nucleotides, the CDR3 is TGTGCCAGCAGCGTAGGTGGCAGGGCCCGCTACACCTTC. It encodes CASSVGGRARYTF.

V is TRBV15 and J is TRBJ2-3, with a weak D call TRBD2 (6 bases). CDR3 length equals 15 residues. The ends were cut back, 6 bases at V and 5 bases at J, with 18 bases in the middle. CDR1 is LNHNV and CDR2 is YYDKDF in the germline V gene (reference sequence). The CDR3 bases are TGTGCCACCAGGGGCGGGGAGGTTAGGAAAGATACGCAGTATTTT. Protein product: CATRGGEVRKDTQYF.

V gene TRBV7-2 combines with J gene TRBJ2-4; D remains unclear. Deletions cut 3 bases from V and 4 bases from J, with 4 bases between. Germline CDR1 reads SGHTA; CDR2 reads FQGNSA. The CDR3 loop spans 12 amino acids. The CDR3 DNA reads as TGTGCCAGCAGCTTCCTAAAAAACATTCAGTACTTC. Encoded protein: CASSFLKNIQYF. Supplemented by reference TRBV7-2 and TRBJ2-4, the full variable domain reads GAGVSQSPSNKVTEKGKDVELRCDPISGHTALYWYRQSLGQGLEFLIYFQGNSAPDKSGLPSDRFSAERTGGSVSTLTIQRTQQEDSAVYLCASSFLKNIQYFGAGTRLSVL.

The V and J genes are TRBV7-2 and TRBJ2-3; TRBD2 agrees at 9 bases. Germline CDR1 SGHTA, CDR2 FQGNSA. Germline trimming cut 5 bases from V and 2 bases from J; bases unmatched to any gene: 5. The CDR3 loop spans 15 amino acids. As DNA, the CDR3 is TGTGCCAGCAGCCGCGGGGGGGGAGACACAGATACGCAGTATTTT. Amino acid sequence: CASSRGGGDTDTQYF.

J is TRBJ2-3 and V is TRBV7-3; TRBD2 matches at 8 bases. Trimming cost V 5 bases and J 4 bases; bases outside gene matches: 8. CDR3 length: 15 amino acids. The germline CDR1 and CDR2 sequences are SGHTA and FQGTGA. The CDR3 bases are TGTGCCAGCAGCCCGAGCGGGAGTCGGTCAGATACGCAGTATTTT. It encodes CASSPSGSRSDTQYF.